Shown below are 5 T cell receptor beta chains from a single sample sequenced in a study of PD-1 blockade in classical Hodgkin lymphoma. Assay: immunoSEQ multiplex PCR; the TCRdb copy retains only in-frame clones and omits some. The profile shows about 14,000 clones, more than 70% of them singletons. Indicated time point: newly diagnosed, previously untreated cHL patient sample. The authors purified CD4+ T cells from thawed PBMCs by magnetic negative selection. The sample was CD4+ T cells from blood. The receptor set was obtained from a human donor with classical Hodgkin lymphoma.

The rearrangement uses TRBV30 and TRBJ2-2; D gene uncertain. Trimming cost V 0 bases and J 0 bases, with 5 bases left between them. Per the germline V gene, CDR1 is GTSNPN and CDR2 is SVGIG (reference sequence). CDR3 length: 14 residues. The chain's CDR3 is CAWSVKANTGELFF. The CDR3 DNA reads as TGTGCCTGGAGTGTAAAGGCGAACACCGGGGAGCTGTTTTTT.

A single count supports this clone. The chain carries TRBV28 and TRBJ2-1, with 10 bases matching TRBD2. This CDR3 contains 15 residues. After removal of 10 bases from V and 4 bases from J, the junction contained 10 bases not matched to a gene. Per the germline V gene, CDR1 is MDHEN and CDR2 is SYDVKM. The DNA for the CDR3 is TGTGCCATTCACCGAACTAGCGGGGAGTACAATGAGCAGTTCTTC. This gives the protein CAIHRTSGEYNEQFF.

For the CDR3, the DNA is TGTGCCAGCAGCACCCGTAAGACGGCGGATTCACCCCTCCACTTT. Protein: CASSTRKTADSPLHF. This chain uses TRBV5-8 with TRBJ1-6; unclear D gene. CDR1 is SGHTS, CDR2 YDEGEE, per germline. Between the trimmed V and J ends, which lost 4 bases and 8 bases, there was a span of 16 bases. The CDR3 has 15 amino acids.

V gene TRBV12-5 combines with J gene TRBJ1-1; no firm D call. Trimming shortened V by 9 bases and J by 5 bases, and 16 bases separated the two germline ends. This CDR3 has 13 amino acids. Germline V gives CDR1 LGHNT, CDR2 FRNRAP. As DNA, the CDR3 is TGTGCTAGCGCCCCTTTTCGGGGAACTGAAGCTTTCTTT. It specifies CASAPFRGTEAFF.

This clone has just a few counts. This chain joins TRBV10-3 and TRBJ2-2; 11 bases line up with TRBD2. CDR3 length: 17 amino acids. Germline assignment: CDR1 ENHRY and CDR2 SYGVKD. Unmatched junction bases numbered 6, after V lost 0 bases and J lost 6 bases. Here the CDR3 DNA reads TGTGCCATCAGTGAGTCAGGTAGCGGGAGGGCCGCCGGGGAGCTGTTTTTT. This codes for CAISESGSGRAAGELFF.